This T cell receptor (beta chain) was captured by sequencing in a study of cytomegalovirus exposure and HLA in healthy donors. Comment on this clone: Its antigen is still unknown.

Germline lookup yields CDR1 KGHSH and CDR2 LQKENI. Deletions cut 0 bases from V and 6 bases from J, with 9 bases between. There are 14 residues in the CDR3. The PCR was carried out with 60 Vbeta primers and 13 Jbeta primers. Here immunoSEQ multiplex PCR was the method, and the copy in TCRdb shows in-frame clones only, minus some. The repertoire consists of 160,000 or so clones, with roughly four fifths occurring once and the leading ten covering around 10%. Study findings and constraints: There were 164 TCR beta chains listed as cytomegalovirus-associated. The analysis excluded some indistinguishable V segments, including TRBV6-2 and TRBV6-3. Common viral pathogens (according to a later analysis) appeared linked to several of the most significant clusters.

The clonotype was recovered from a man in his forties or fifties in good health and CMV-seropositive. The sequencing sample was made of PBMCs. V and J are TRBV18 and TRBJ1-5, with D possibly matching TRBD1 (6 bases). CDR3 nucleotide sequence: TGTGCCAGCTCACCACCGGGGGCTAGTCAGCCCCAGCATTTT. This gives the protein CASSPPGASQPQHF.